The 28 T cell receptor beta chains below all came from one sample that was sequenced in a study of cytomegalovirus exposure and HLA in healthy donors. PCR involved 60 Vbeta and 13 Jbeta primers. TCRdb keeps only in-frame clones here, not all; method: immunoSEQ multiplex PCR. Of about 160,000 clones listed, about 80% are singletons. The material sequenced was PBMCs. These receptors all come from a man aged 30-40 years in good health and CMV-seronegative.

This chain uses TRBV5-1 with TRBJ2-7; 12 nucleotides agree with TRBD2. The CDR3 runs to 17 residues. CDR1 is SGHRS, CDR2 YFSETQ, per germline. The trim removed 3 bases at V and 4 bases at J, leaving 11 bases unmatched. CDR3 in amino acids: CASSSFDLTSGGYEQYF. CDR3 nucleotide sequence: TGCGCCAGCAGCTCTTTCGACCTGACTAGCGGGGGATACGAGCAGTACTTC.

J is TRBJ2-5 and V is TRBV5-4; TRBD2 agrees at 10 bases. CDR3 length equals 14 residues. In germline, CDR1 is SGHNT, CDR2 YYREEE (reference sequence). The J segment lost 2 bases and the V segment lost 6 bases, leaving 4 bases of the junction unmatched. The CDR3 reads CASNSGRTQETQYF. The CDR3 region has the DNA TGTGCCAGCAATAGCGGGAGGACACAAGAGACCCAGTACTTC.

The chain's CDR3 is CASRRIRRETWTGELFF. CDR3 coding DNA: TGTGCCAGCAGACGAATCCGCAGGGAAACGTGGACCGGGGAGCTGTTTTTT. The rearrangement joins TRBV11-2 to TRBJ2-2, with D possibly TRBD1 on 5 matching bases. V was cut by 6 bases and J by 5 bases, with 22 bases left in between. This CDR3 comprises 17 residues. CDR1 and CDR2 from the germline V gene are SGHAT and FQNNGV.

This clone was detected a few times. This chain uses TRBV6-4 with TRBJ1-5; D not resolved. V was pared by 5 bases and J by 0 bases, with 11 bases between. CDR3 length equals 15 residues. The germline V gene encodes CDR1 MRHNA and CDR2 SNTAGT. The CDR3 loop reads CASSPRTASNQPQHF. CDR3 nucleotides: TGTGCCAGCAGTCCCAGGACTGCTAGCAATCAGCCCCAGCATTTT.

The chain carries TRBV7-6 and TRBJ1-1; D perhaps matches TRBD1 (6 bases). Looked up from germline, CDR1 is SGHVS and CDR2 is FNYEAQ. V lost 1 base, J lost 1 base, and 13 bases lay in between. There are 16 residues in the CDR3. This CDR3 reads CASSLVSLGQNTEAFF. The CDR3 DNA reads TGTGCCAGCAGCTTAGTATCGTTGGGACAGAACACTGAAGCTTTCTTT. The complete variable domain, with remaining parts taken from reference TRBV7-6 and TRBJ1-1, reads GAGVSQSPRYKVTKRGQDVALRCDPISGHVSLYWYRQALGQGPEFLTYFNYEAQQDKSGLPNDRFSAERPEGSISTLTIQRTEQRDSAMYRCASSLVSLGQNTEAFFGQGTRLTVV.

The chain carries TRBV18 and TRBJ1-6; 7 bases fit TRBD1. Trimming cost V 1 base and J 8 bases; bases outside gene matches: 5. The germline V gene encodes CDR1 KGHSH and CDR2 LQKENI. CDR3 length: 15 amino acids. CDR3 coding DNA: TGTGCCAGCTCACCACTTGACAGGGCAGATTCACCCCTCCACTTT. Protein product: CASSPLDRADSPLHF. Using reference TRBV18 and TRBJ1-6 for the parts outside the CDR3, the full variable domain is NAGVMQNPRHLVRRRGQEARLRCSPMKGHSHVYWYRQLPEEGLKFMVYLQKENIIDESGMPKERFSAEFPKEGPSILRIQQVVRGDSAAYFCASSPLDRADSPLHFGNGTRLTVT.

The V gene is TRBV4-1, the J gene TRBJ2-7; a possible D gene is TRBD2 (5 bases). The CDR3 is 14 residues long. Germline V gene lookup returns CDR1 MGHRA and CDR2 YSYEKL. V was trimmed by 0 bases and J by 6 bases, leaving 12 bases between them. This CDR3 reads CASSQDRGYPEQYF. For the CDR3, the DNA is TGCGCCAGCAGCCAAGATCGAGGGTACCCCGAGCAGTACTTC.

The J gene is TRBJ2-7, the V gene TRBV5-1, with 7 bases lining up with TRBD2. The length of the CDR3 is 13 residues. CDR1 is SGHRS, CDR2 YFSETQ, per germline. J was trimmed by 0 bases and V by 8 bases; bases with no gene match: 5. DNA of the CDR3: TGCGCCAGACCAGGGACTACCTCCTACGAGCAGTACTTC. This encodes CARPGTTSYEQYF. Supplemented by reference TRBV5-1 and TRBJ2-7, the full variable domain reads KAGVTQTPRYLIKTRGQQVTLSCSPISGHRSVSWYQQTPGQGLQFLFEYFSETQRNKGNFPGRFSGRQFSNSRSEMNVSTLELGDSALYLCARPGTTSYEQYFGPGTRLTVT.

In its sample, this clone was seen once. The chain employs TRBV5-1 and TRBJ1-1, with unresolved D. The CDR3 extends over 13 amino acids. Germline CDR1 is SGHRS and CDR2 is YFSETQ. The V gene lost 5 bases and the J gene lost 3 bases, with 11 bases spanning the gap. CDR3 sequence (DNA): TGCGCCAGCAGTCGTATAGCGGACACTGAAGCTTTCTTT. Translation gives CASSRIADTEAFF.

The rearrangement uses TRBV5-8 and TRBJ2-1, with D possibly being TRBD2 (9 bases). V lost 7 bases, J lost 10 bases, and 27 bases lay in between. CDR1 SGHTS and CDR2 YDEGEE come from the germline V gene. This CDR3 has 16 amino acids. Here the CDR3 DNA reads TGTGCCAGCGGGACAGGTCTGATAGCGGGAGCCGAAGAGCAGTTCTTC. This sequence encodes CASGTGLIAGAEEQFF.

The chain employs TRBV27 and TRBJ2-1; D gene uncertain. CDR1 is MNHEY, CDR2 SMNVEV, per germline (reference sequence). CDR3 length: 14 residues. V was shortened by 6 bases and J by 2 bases, with 11 bases between the two germline ends. Here the CDR3 reads CASSFTLPYNEQFF. CDR3 DNA sequence: TGTGCCAGCAGCTTTACCCTACCCTACAATGAGCAGTTCTTC.

This clone showed up just a few times. The V gene is TRBV14, the J gene TRBJ2-2; D unresolved. V was trimmed by 4 bases and J by 1 base, leaving 7 bases between them. The germline CDR1 and CDR2 sequences are SGHDN and FVKESK. This CDR3 region has 14 residues. In DNA form, the CDR3 reads TGTGCCAGCAGCCCGTACATGAACACCGGGGAGCTGTTTTTT. Its translation: CASSPYMNTGELFF.

The rearrangement uses TRBV27 and TRBJ2-6; D is perhaps TRBD2 (7 bases). V was shortened by 7 bases and J by 2 bases, with 15 bases between the two germline ends. There are 16 residues in the CDR3. Germline CDR1 MNHEY, CDR2 SMNVEV (reference sequence). The CDR3 reads CASTQWGGAGANVLTF. CDR3 nucleotide sequence: TGTGCCAGCACCCAGTGGGGGGGCGCTGGGGCCAACGTCCTGACTTTC.

The rearrangement uses TRBV5-1 and TRBJ2-2; D is perhaps TRBD1 (6 bases). Germline loops: CDR1 SGHRS, CDR2 YFSETQ. V lost 2 bases and J 6 bases, leaving 17 bases between the germline ends. The CDR3 sequence is 16 residues long. The CDR3 coding sequence is TGCGCCAGCAGCTTTGGGGGTAACAGGGATCCCGGGGAGCTGTTTTTT. Its protein product is CASSFGGNRDPGELFF.

Only one count was recorded for this clone. This chain uses TRBV9 with TRBJ2-3; D possibly corresponds to TRBD2 (6 bases). Germline CDR1 SGDLS, CDR2 YYNGEE. The CDR3 has 14 residues. V was pared by 2 bases and J by 2 bases, with 9 bases between. CDR3 DNA: TGTGCCAGCAGCGTCGGGAGCTACACAGATACGCAGTATTTT. This codes for CASSVGSYTDTQYF. Complete variable domain (other parts from reference TRBV9 and TRBJ2-3): DSGVTQTPKHLITATGQRVTLRCSPRSGDLSVYWYQQSLDQGLQFLIQYYNGEERAKGNILERFSAQQFPDLHSELNLSSLELGDSALYFCASSVGSYTDTQYFGPGTRLTVL.

The V gene is TRBV29-1, the J gene TRBJ1-2; D is perhaps TRBD1 (5 bases). Germline lookup yields CDR1 SQVTM and CDR2 ANQGSEA. With 4 bases removed from V and 3 bases from J, the gap between germline ends came to 12 bases. The CDR3 loop spans 13 amino acids. Here the CDR3 DNA reads TGCAGCGTTGGGGAAGGGGAGGACTATGGCTACACCTTC. Translation gives CSVGEGEDYGYTF.

The chain is built from TRBV10-3 and TRBJ2-2, with TRBD1 as a possible D gene (6 bases). The germline V gene has CDR1 ENHRY and CDR2 SYGVKD. The CDR3 loop spans 15 amino acids. The V and J ends lost 0 bases and 4 bases respectively, with 9 bases between them. The CDR3 DNA reads TGTGCCATCAGTGAGTCGCTGGACAGCACCGGGGAGCTGTTTTTT. Translating gives CAISESLDSTGELFF.

This sequence joins TRBV11-2 and TRBJ2-7; possibly TRBD2 for D (6 bases). The CDR3 has 15 amino acids. Germline CDR1 SGHAT, CDR2 FQNNGV. Trimming cost V 7 bases and J 6 bases, with 22 bases left between them. In nucleotides, the CDR3 is TGTGCCAGCACCGGATTACGGGACTCCCTTTCCGAGCAGTACTTC. This gives the protein CASTGLRDSLSEQYF.

This clone was observed a few times. V and J are TRBV25-1 and TRBJ1-3; the D gene is possibly TRBD1 (6 bases). CDR3 size: 15 residues. Trimming stripped 10 bases from V and 0 bases from J, with 16 bases between. Germline V CDR1 and CDR2: MGHDK, SYGVNS. CDR3 in amino acids: CANNPGAASGNTIYF. The DNA for the CDR3 is TGTGCCAACAACCCAGGGGCTGCCTCTGGAAACACCATATATTTT.

This clone was observed a few times. The chain links TRBV4-3 to TRBJ2-3, with 10 bases identical to TRBD1. Germline lookup yields CDR1 LGHNA and CDR2 YSLEER. The CDR3 contains 14 residues. V was pared by 5 bases and J by 6 bases, with 5 bases of the junction left unmatched. The CDR3 DNA is TGCGCCAGCAGCTCGGACAGGGGGGAGGATACGCAGTATTTT. Translated: CASSSDRGEDTQYF.

The chain combines TRBV2 with TRBJ1-5; D unclear. The V gene's germline CDR1 is SNHLY and CDR2 FYNNEI. V lost 6 bases, J lost 3 bases, and 12 bases lay in between. This CDR3 has 14 amino acids. The CDR3 here is CASSLSTYNQPQHF. The CDR3, as DNA: TGTGCCAGCAGCCTGAGTACTTACAATCAGCCCCAGCATTTT.

The CDR3 reads CASSLWAGLGDQPQHF. The CDR3 DNA reads as TGTGCCAGCAGTTTATGGGCAGGTTTAGGGGATCAGCCCCAGCATTTT. The chain uses TRBV28 and TRBJ1-5; maybe TRBD1 (5 bases). Trimming stripped 0 bases from V and 5 bases from J, with 14 bases between. This CDR3 spans 16 amino acids. The germline CDR1 and CDR2 sequences are MDHEN and SYDVKM.

This clone was seen only a few times. Written as DNA, the CDR3 is TGTGCCTGGAGTGCAGGGGCCTACGAGCAGTACTTC. Translating it yields CAWSAGAYEQYF. The chain links TRBV30 to TRBJ2-5; maybe TRBD1 (6 bases). The DNA end is more similar to TRBJ2-7, so the J call may be wrong. Looked up from germline, CDR1 is GTSNPN and CDR2 is SVGIG (reference sequence). The CDR3 sequence is 12 residues long.

This clone showed up just once. The CDR3 DNA sequence: TGTGCCACCAGCAGTACAGGGAATACGCAGTACTTC. Translating it yields CATSSTGNTQYF. The chain uses TRBV15 and TRBJ2-7; possibly TRBD1 for D (6 bases). The germline gives CDR1 LNHNV, CDR2 YYDKDF (reference sequence). There are 12 residues in the CDR3. V was cut by 3 bases and J by 9 bases, with 12 bases left in between.

This clone was picked up a small number of times. The gene calls are TRBV7-2 and TRBJ2-3; D may be TRBD2 (5 bases). The length of the CDR3 is 14 residues. CDR1 and CDR2 (germline): SGHTA, FQGNSA. Between the trimmed V and J ends, which lost 8 bases and 2 bases, there was a span of 14 bases. CDR3 sequence: CASSSTRATDTQYF. Here the CDR3 DNA reads TGTGCCAGCTCCTCCACTAGGGCCACAGATACGCAGTATTTT.

This clone was counted a few times. One junction end disagrees with the germline gene, perhaps due to a read error. The rearrangement joins TRBV12-5 to TRBJ2-7; 8 bases fit TRBD1. The CDR3 totals 14 residues. In germline, CDR1 is LGHNT, CDR2 FRNRAP. CDR3 amino acids: CASGWGQASNEQYF. The DNA for the CDR3 is TGTGCTAGTGGTTGGGGACAGGCCTCCAACGAGCAGTACTTC.

In this sample, this clone turned up once. CDR3 sequence reads: CASSVAPGDTQYF. Written as DNA, the CDR3 is TGTGCCAGCAGCGTGGCCCCGGGAGATACGCAGTATTTT. The rearrangement joins TRBV9 to TRBJ2-3, with D uncertain. Per the germline V gene, CDR1 is SGDLS and CDR2 is YYNGEE. The CDR3 contains 13 residues. Trimming took 2 bases from V and 5 from J, leaving 9 bases between them. The full variable domain, in which reference TRBV9 and TRBJ2-3 provide the parts outside the CDR3, is DSGVTQTPKHLITATGQRVTLRCSPRSGDLSVYWYQQSLDQGLQFLIQYYNGEERAKGNILERFSAQQFPDLHSELNLSSLELGDSALYFCASSVAPGDTQYFGPGTRLTVL.

The chain combines TRBV28 with TRBJ1-4; D may be TRBD1 (5 bases). The CDR3 length is 12 residues. From germline, CDR1 is MDHEN and CDR2 SYDVKM. The germline V and J ends were trimmed by 6 bases and 7 bases, with 9 bases remaining between them. CDR3 nucleotide sequence: TGTGCCAGCAGGAGACAGATTGAAAAACTGTTTTTT. Its translation is CASRRQIEKLFF.